The next 11 T cell receptor beta chains were all read from a single sample in a study of neurological immune-mediated disorders. TCRdb processed the 5' RACE reads anew with MiXCR; each CDR3 protein has one entry. This table has 70,000 or so distinct CDR3 sequences, roughly 5.5% appearing once. Sequencing was performed on PBMCs. These receptor sequences come from a woman younger than 45 with multiple sclerosis.

Ten or more counts support this clonotype. The chain links TRBV4-1 to TRBJ2-1; 9 bases match TRBD1. The junction had 17 bases not matched to a gene; V was cut back by 3 bases and J by 8 bases. This CDR3 is built from 18 residues. Germline V lookup: CDR1 MGHRA, CDR2 YSYEKL. The CDR3 region has the DNA TGCGCCAGCAGCCACCACCTGGGGAGGGGACAGGGCACCCATGAGCAGTTCTTC. It specifies CASSHHLGRGQGTHEQFF.

This clonotype was counted at least ten times. This chain joins TRBV25-1 and TRBJ1-1; D possibly corresponds to TRBD1 (5 bases). V was cut by 7 bases and J by 4 bases, with 13 bases left in between. Germline lookup yields CDR1 MGHDK and CDR2 SYGVNS. This CDR3 comprises 13 residues. The CDR3 protein is CASTRAGGTEAFF. The CDR3 DNA follows: TGTGCCAGCACTAGGGCCGGGGGCACTGAAGCTTTCTTT.

This clonotype was seen at least ten times. The V gene is TRBV7-6, the J gene TRBJ2-1; D gene uncertain. Germline assignment: CDR1 SGHVS and CDR2 FNYEAQ. The CDR3 consists of 13 residues. Trimming took 3 bases from V and 9 from J, leaving 12 bases between them. CDR3 nucleotides: TGTGCCAGCAGCTTTTTGCCGGCCGGTGAGCAGTTCTTC. Residues: CASSFLPAGEQFF.

Many counts were recorded for this clonotype. The V call is TRBV15, the J call TRBJ1-4; D is unresolved. CDR3 length: 16 amino acids. Germline CDR1 LNHNV, CDR2 YYDKDF (reference sequence). V shed 5 bases and J shed 0 bases, with 13 bases lying between them. CDR3 nucleotide sequence: TGTGCCACCAGCCCCATTGCCGCAGCAACTAATGAAAAACTGTTTTTT. Translation gives CATSPIAAATNEKLFF.

This clonotype was counted at least ten times. The CDR3 nucleotides read TGCAGCGTTGAAGCGAACACAGGGGATCGGGAAGCTTTCTTT. This gives the protein CSVEANTGDREAFF. V usage is TRBV29-1 and J usage is TRBJ1-1; 7 nucleotides align to TRBD1. Trimming at V came to 1 base and at J to 8 bases, leaving 10 bases not matched to a gene. The germline V gene has CDR1 SQVTM and CDR2 ANQGSEA. The CDR3 runs to 14 residues.

This clonotype occurred many times. The J gene is TRBJ2-2, the V gene TRBV6-5; 9 nucleotides align to TRBD2. Germline V gene lookup returns CDR1 MNHEY and CDR2 SVGAGI. V lost 4 bases to trimming and J lost 7 bases; unmatched junction nucleotides: 4. CDR3 size: 14 residues. The CDR3 spells CASSSGTSLGELFF. CDR3 DNA: TGTGCCAGCAGTTCCGGGACTAGCCTCGGGGAGCTGTTTTTT.

This clonotype has a count of ten or more. The chain employs TRBV12-3 or TRBV12-4 and TRBJ1-5, with D maybe TRBD1 (6 bases). V shed 7 bases and J shed 9 bases, with 19 bases lying between them. CDR3 length equals 14 residues. The CDR3 here is CASTAGQSPGPQHF. The CDR3 DNA reads as TGTGCCAGCACCGCCGGACAGTCCCCGGGGCCCCAGCATTTT.

This chain uses TRBV18 with TRBJ1-1, with D tentatively TRBD1 (6 bases). V lost 8 bases and J 0 bases, leaving 19 bases between the germline ends. The CDR3 covers 16 residues. Per germline, CDR1 KGHSH and CDR2 LQKENI. CDR3 nucleotide sequence: TGTGCCAGCACAGCGCAGGGGAGGGGGATGAACACTGAAGCTTTCTTT. Its protein is CASTAQGRGMNTEAFF.

This clonotype was recorded many times. The chain carries TRBV12-3 or TRBV12-4 and TRBJ1-5; D is perhaps TRBD1 (6 bases). Between the trimmed V and J ends, which lost 6 bases and 4 bases, there was a span of 13 bases. CDR3 length equals 14 residues. CDR3 bases: TGTGCCAGCAGGGCGACGGACAGAAATCAGCCCCAGCATTTT. Translated: CASRATDRNQPQHF.

The V and J genes are TRBV20-1 and TRBJ1-2, with a weak D call TRBD1 (5 bases). Germline-derived CDR1 and CDR2 are DFQATT and SNEGSKA (reference sequence). The CDR3 extends over 15 amino acids. V lost 5 bases and J lost 1, with 17 bases in between. The CDR3 protein is CSASSGQLINYGYTF. CDR3 bases: TGCAGTGCTTCCTCGGGGCAGCTGATTAACTATGGCTACACCTTC.

This clonotype was seen at least ten times. The chain links TRBV2 to TRBJ2-2; 8 bases fit TRBD2. Germline CDR1 reads SNHLY; CDR2 reads FYNNEI. The CDR3 contains 14 residues. V trimming: 6 bases; J trimming: 3 bases; junction bases outside the gene matches: 3. The CDR3: CASRGGGHTGELFF. The CDR3 nucleotides read TGTGCCAGCAGAGGCGGGGGGCACACCGGGGAGCTGTTTTTT.